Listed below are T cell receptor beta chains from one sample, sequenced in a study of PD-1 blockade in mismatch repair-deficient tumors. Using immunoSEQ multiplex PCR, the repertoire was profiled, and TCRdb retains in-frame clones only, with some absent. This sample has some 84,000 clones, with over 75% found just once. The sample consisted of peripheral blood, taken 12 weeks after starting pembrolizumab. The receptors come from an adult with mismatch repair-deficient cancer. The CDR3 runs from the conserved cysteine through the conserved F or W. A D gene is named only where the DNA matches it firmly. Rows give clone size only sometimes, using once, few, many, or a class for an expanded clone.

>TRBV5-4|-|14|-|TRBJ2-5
TGTGCCAGCAGCGAACCGCAGGGAGCAGAGACCCAGTACTTC
CASSEPQGAETQYF
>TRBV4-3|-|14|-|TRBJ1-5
TGCGCCAGCAGCCAAGATGGAACTGGGCAGCCCCAGCATTTT
CASSQDGTGQPQHF
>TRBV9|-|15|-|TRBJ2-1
TGTGCCAGCAGCGTAGGAGATCTCGTCTACAATGAGCAGTTCTTC
CASSVGDLVYNEQFF
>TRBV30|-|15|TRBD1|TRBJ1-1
TGTGCCTGGATGAGGGACAGGGGGCGAAACACTGAAGCTTTCTTT
CAWMRDRGRNTEAFF
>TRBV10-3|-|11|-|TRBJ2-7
TGTGCCATCGGGGCTACCTACGAGCAGTACTTC
CAIGATYEQYF
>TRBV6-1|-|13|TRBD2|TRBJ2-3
TGTGCCAGCTCAGAGGGAGGGAGAGATACGCAGTATTTT
CASSEGGRDTQYF
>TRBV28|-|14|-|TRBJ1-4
TGTGCCAGCAGTTTTGACGGCCCAGGGGAAAAACTGTTTTTT
CASSFDGPGEKLFF
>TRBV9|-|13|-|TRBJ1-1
TGTGCCAGCAGCGTAGGGGGGGAAGCTGAAGCTTTCTTT
CASSVGGEAEAFF
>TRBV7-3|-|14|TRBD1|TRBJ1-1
TGTGCCAGCAGCTCTACAGGGGCGAACACTGAAGCTTTCTTT
CASSSTGANTEAFF
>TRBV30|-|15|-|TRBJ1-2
TGTGCCTGGAGTGTACAATCACCGACTAACTATGGCTACACCTTC
CAWSVQSPTNYGYTF
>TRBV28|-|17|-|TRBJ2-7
TGTGCCAGCAGTTCTGGGTTTGTACTGAGAGGACTCTACGAGCAGTACTTC
CASSSGFVLRGLYEQYF
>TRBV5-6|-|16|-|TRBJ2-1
TGTGCCAGCAGCTTGGATCGGCTAGTTACTTACAATGAGCAGTTCTTC
CASSLDRLVTYNEQFF
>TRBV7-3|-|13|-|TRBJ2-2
TGTGCCAGCAGCTTATTAGGGGCCGGGGAGCTGTTTTTT
CASSLLGAGELFF
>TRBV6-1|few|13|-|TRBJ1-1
TGTGCCAGCAGTGGCCCCAGGATGACTGAAGCTTTCTTT
CASSGPRMTEAFF
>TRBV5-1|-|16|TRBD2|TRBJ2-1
TGCGCCAGCAGCGCCGACGGGACTAGCGGGGGGAATGAGCAGTTCTTC
CASSADGTSGGNEQFF
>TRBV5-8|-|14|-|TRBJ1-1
TGTGCCAGCAGCTTGGCGGCTTCCAACACTGAAGCTTTCTTT
CASSLAASNTEAFF
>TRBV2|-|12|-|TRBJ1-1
TGTGCCAGCAGTGTCACGGCCACTGAAGCTTTCTTT
CASSVTATEAFF
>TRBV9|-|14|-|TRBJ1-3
TGTGCCAGCAGCGTAGAAGAGGGGATCAACACCATATATTTT
CASSVEEGINTIYF
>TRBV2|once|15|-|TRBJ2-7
TGTGCCAGCAAAGAAGGACTCCTAGATTCCTACGAGCAGTACTTC
CASKEGLLDSYEQYF
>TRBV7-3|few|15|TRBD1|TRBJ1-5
TGTGCCAGCAGCCGGATGAGACAGGGAAATCAGCCCCAGCATTTT
CASSRMRQGNQPQHF
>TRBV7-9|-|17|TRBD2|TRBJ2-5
TGTGCCAGCAGCCAGGGACTAGCGGGAGTGGAGGGAGAGACCCAGTACTTC
CASSQGLAGVEGETQYF
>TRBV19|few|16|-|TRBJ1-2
TGTGCCAGTAGTGTCCGGGGACCTCAGCAGATCTATGGCTACACCTTC
CASSVRGPQQIYGYTF
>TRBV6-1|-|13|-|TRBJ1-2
TGTGCCAGCAGTGAACGAAGCCACTATGGCTACACCTTC
CASSERSHYGYTF
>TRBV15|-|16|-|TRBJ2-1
TGTGCCACCAGCAGAGACCCCGAGGGGGGGCGGAATGAGCAGTTCTTC
CATSRDPEGGRNEQFF
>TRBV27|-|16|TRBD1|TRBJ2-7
TGTGCCAGCAGTTTAGGGCATGGACAGGGGATCCACGAGCAGTACTTC
CASSLGHGQGIHEQYF
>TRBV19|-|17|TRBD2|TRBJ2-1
TGTGCCAGTAGTATTCGACTAGCGGGGAGCTCCTACAATGAGCAGTTCTTC
CASSIRLAGSSYNEQFF
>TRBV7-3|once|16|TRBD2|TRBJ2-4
TGTGCCAGCAGCTTAGCACTAGCGGGAGCGGGGAACATTCAGTACTTC
CASSLALAGAGNIQYF
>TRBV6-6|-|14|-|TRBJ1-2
TGTGCCAGCAGTTCCGTAAATGGGCAATATGGCTACACCTTC
CASSSVNGQYGYTF
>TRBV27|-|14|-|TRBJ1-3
TGTGCCAGCAGCACAGGGAACTCTGGAAACACCATATATTTT
CASSTGNSGNTIYF
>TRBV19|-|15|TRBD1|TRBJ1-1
TGTGCCAGTAGTCCCCGGACAGGGGCTGGAACTGAAGCTTTCTTT
CASSPRTGAGTEAFF
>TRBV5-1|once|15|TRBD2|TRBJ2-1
TGCGCCAGCAGCTACGGGACTAGAGGCTACAATGAGCAGTTCTTC
CASSYGTRGYNEQFF
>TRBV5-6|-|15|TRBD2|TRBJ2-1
TGTGCCAGCAGCCGTTCGACTAGCGACTACAATGAGCAGTTCTTC
CASSRSTSDYNEQFF
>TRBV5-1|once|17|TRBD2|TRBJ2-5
TGCGCCAGCAGCAAGGAAGGGCTAGCGGGAGGCCAAGAGACCCAGTACTTC
CASSKEGLAGGQETQYF
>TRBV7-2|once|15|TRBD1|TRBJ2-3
TGTGCCAGCAGCTTTTACAGGGGAGCGGAGGATACGCAGTATTTT
CASSFYRGAEDTQYF
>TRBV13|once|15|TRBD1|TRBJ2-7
TGTGCCAGCAGCTTCCGGGACAGGGGGGTTTCCGAGCAGTACTTC
CASSFRDRGVSEQYF
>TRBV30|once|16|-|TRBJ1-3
TGTGCCTGGAGCGAAGCGGGCAGGGGCTCTGGAAACACCATATATTTT
CAWSEAGRGSGNTIYF
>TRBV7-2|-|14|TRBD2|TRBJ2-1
TGTGCCAGCAGCTTAGGGGGAGTTAGCGGGGAGCAGTTCTTC
CASSLGGVSGEQFF